A selection of T cell receptor beta chains follows, all from one sample in a study of blood T cell repertoires in COVID-19. Generated by immunoSEQ multiplex PCR, the TCRdb table keeps only in-frame clones and is missing some. The profile shows about 160,000 clones, 70% to 85% of them singletons. Sequencing used peripheral blood. The receptor source for this set is a woman over 75 with acute or convalescent COVID-19. Each CDR3 is given without its conserved first and last residue.

V,length,J,CDR3
TRBV7-2,12,TRBJ2-5,ASSSTSGQETQY
TRBV7-6,13,TRBJ2-1,ASSLAHSSYNEQF
TRBV7-9,15,TRBJ2-3,ASSRRGSGGSADTQY
TRBV19,15,TRBJ2-7,ASSIRNPGQGAREQY
TRBV4-1,14,TRBJ1-1,ASSLRPRGRNTEAF
TRBV12-3/TRBV12-4,10,TRBJ1-1,ASSDRNTEAF
TRBV11-3,12,TRBJ1-1,ASSLKGMNTEAF
TRBV2,13,TRBJ2-7,ASSIGGRGSDEQY
TRBV18,13,TRBJ2-7,ATKPGGEPSYEQY
TRBV10-2,13,TRBJ2-2,ASSEVLGGTGELF
TRBV3-1/TRBV3-2,10,TRBJ1-2,ASSPSRGPLT
TRBV19,13,TRBJ1-5,ASKNRVLGNQPQH
TRBV7-9,12,TRBJ1-2,ASSPPGTGYGYT
TRBV3-1/TRBV3-2,10,TRBJ1-3,ASSQTENTIY
TRBV7-2,13,TRBJ2-3,ASSSTTTPTDTQY
TRBV15,12,TRBJ2-7,ATSRDEVSYEQY
TRBV28,10,TRBJ2-1,ASSLGGYEQF
TRBV4-1,14,TRBJ2-1,ASRPGASGRGNEQF
TRBV28,10,TRBJ1-2,ASSSQGYGYT
TRBV7-2,11,TRBJ2-7,ASSLLRFYEQY
TRBV19,13,TRBJ2-1,ASSDGLAGVNEQF
TRBV6-1,13,TRBJ2-1,ASSEGAGIDNEQF
TRBV9,14,TRBJ2-5,ASSVGGGRAMETQY
TRBV5-1,12,TRBJ2-3,ASSLAPHTDTQY
TRBV5-1,14,TRBJ1-4,ASSLGSTGLGEKLF
TRBV20-1,14,TRBJ2-7,SASLLGGAGRYEQY
TRBV19,12,TRBJ1-5,AGSYTGVNQPQH
TRBV9,14,TRBJ2-2,ASSLTSWAYTGELF
TRBV28,12,TRBJ2-2,ASIPPGNTGELF
TRBV7-9,13,TRBJ1-4,ASSPRAGTNEKLF
TRBV7-2,15,TRBJ2-3,ASSLGPEGWGTDTQY
TRBV2,12,TRBJ2-3,ASSAGQGTDTQY
TRBV2,10,TRBJ2-5,ATRDNQETQY
TRBV4-3,13,TRBJ1-2,ASSQGTGANYGYT
TRBV10-3,10,TRBJ2-3,AASGSTDTQY
TRBV27,12,TRBJ1-5,ASSLFGVDQPQH
TRBV6-1,13,TRBJ2-1,ASSDTGTGYNEQF
TRBV5-6,14,TRBJ1-6,ASSATGTGNNSPLH
TRBV5-4,12,TRBJ1-1,ASSLARVNTEAF
TRBV5-1,11,TRBJ1-2,ASSFLDGDGYT
TRBV5-1,13,TRBJ2-2,ASSLEGAHAGELF
TRBV7-2,14,TRBJ2-1,ASTLAGTRRYNEQF
TRBV6-5,14,TRBJ1-5,ASSYWRSVGHQPQH
TRBV5-5,12,TRBJ2-7,ASSFRGRAAEQY
TRBV7-2,11,TRBJ1-5,ASSLRQGQPQH
TRBV30,11,TRBJ1-2,AWSGGQGWGYT
TRBV6-5,10,TRBJ1-2,ASSSGQDGYT
TRBV19,8,TRBJ1-1,ASLYSEAF